The text below deals with one T cell receptor (beta chain). Its antigen is unidentified. This sample was taken from a study of identical twins. Through template switching, a universal primer site was introduced, and the cDNA contained unique molecular identifiers. TCRdb itself ran the 5' RACE reads through MiXCR, one entry per CDR3 protein. The table has about 730,000 distinct CDR3 sequences, 20% to 25% seen once. This CDR3 has 13 residues. The germline CDR1 and CDR2 sequences are DFQATT and SNEGSKA (reference sequence). V gave up 4 bases and J gave up 3 bases, with 13 bases separating them. Study results and caveats: Cross-sectional statistics underpinned the conclusions; the same donors were not followed.

These data were also reused for a study on T cells expressing NK-cell markers. Per that study: Once again these clonotypes came out on top in the CD3+CD56-NKG2C+ fraction of a few donors.

The source is a woman aged 18-29 years in good health. The chain recombines TRBV20-1 with TRBJ2-7; D might be TRBD2 (6 bases). Sequencing was carried out using PBMCs. Here the CDR3 reads CSAKPAGLYEQYF. CDR3 DNA: TGCAGTGCTAAACCGGCGGGACTCTACGAGCAGTACTTC.